This TCR beta chain is drawn from a study of cytomegalovirus exposure and HLA in healthy donors. Concerning this clone: Antigen: not known.

A multiplex PCR was run with 60 Vbeta primers and 13 Jbeta primers. Method: immunoSEQ multiplex PCR; TCRdb's copy keeps in-frame clones and lacks some. The table records some 160,000 clones, 65% to 85% of them present only once. Study-level results: Researchers reported in a later analysis that common viral pathogens appeared linked to several top clusters.

The CDR3 consists of 17 residues. V was trimmed by 3 bases and J by 2 bases, leaving 20 bases between them. From germline, CDR1 is GTSNPN and CDR2 SVGIG (reference sequence). Healthy bone marrow donors made up the donor group. The chain carries TRBV30 and TRBJ2-4, with a possible D match to TRBD1 (5 bases). The sequencing input was PBMCs. The sequence came from a man in his fifties or sixties in good health and CMV-seronegative. The DNA for the CDR3 is TGTGCCTGGAGGCTGGGCAGGTCAGGGTGCCCCAAAAACATTCAGTACTTC. Its protein product is CAWRLGRSGCPKNIQYF.